This T cell receptor beta chain came from a study of long-term antiretroviral therapy in people with HIV. Study-wide points: Post-ART samples showed increased diversity that remained below transplant donor control levels. HIV repertoires covered narrower CDR3 length ranges than controls did.

Amounts of about 0.9-11 million cryopreserved PBMC were held in the samples before DNA extraction. The assay, immunoSEQ v3.0, was run at survey level. TCRdb's table, derived via immunoSEQ multiplex PCR, lists solely in-frame clones and lacks some. The sample lists 6,700 or so clones, about two thirds occurring once. To note about this clone: The antigen is undetermined.

Germline values: CDR1 SNHLY, CDR2 FYNNEI. V lost 3 bases and J 7 bases, leaving 15 bases between the germline ends. CDR3 length: 15 amino acids. The V gene is TRBV2, the J gene TRBJ1-4; unclear D gene. The sample here was unsorted PBMCs, taken 0.1 years before starting antiretroviral therapy. The clonotype comes from a man between 18 and 35 years old with HIV. CDR3 in DNA: TGTGCCAGCAGTGATCCCCCCCCGCGGGGTGAAAAACTGTTTTTT. As protein: CASSDPPPRGEKLFF.